Listed below are T cell receptor beta chains from one sample, sequenced in a study of OX40 agonist ivuxolimab in advanced cancers. The table came from immunoSEQ multiplex PCR; TCRdb's copy has only in-frame clones and leaves some out. Here the sample spans 62,000 or so clones, about 89% being singletons. This material consisted of CD4+ or CD8+ T cells sorted from blood, taken in a trial of the OX40 agonist ivuxolimab. The receptors were sampled from an adult with an advanced solid tumor such as melanoma, head and neck, liver or kidney cancer. Each CDR3 is given with its conserved first and last residue. A D gene is named only where the DNA matches it firmly. Clone size is stated in some rows and not others, as once, few, many or a class when expanded.

d_call: NA
clone_size: once
j_call: TRBJ2-7
v_call: TRBV6-5
cdr3_aa: CASSYSYRASSYEQYF
cdr3_nt: TGTGCCAGCAGTTACTCATACAGGGCGAGCTCCTACGAGCAGTACTTC

d_call: TRBD1
clone_size: NA
j_call: TRBJ1-2
v_call: TRBV28
cdr3_aa: CASSLHPAGTGVGYTF
cdr3_nt: TGTGCCAGCAGTTTACACCCAGCCGGGACAGGGGTTGGCTACACCTTC

d_call: TRBD1
clone_size: NA
j_call: TRBJ1-1
v_call: TRBV27
cdr3_aa: CASRSHRGAEAFF
cdr3_nt: TGTGCCAGCAGGTCCCACAGGGGCGCTGAAGCTTTCTTT

d_call: NA
clone_size: NA
j_call: TRBJ2-5
v_call: TRBV6-6
cdr3_aa: CASSYPLQGRQETQYF
cdr3_nt: TGTGCCAGCAGTTACCCTCTGCAGGGGCGGCAAGAGACCCAGTACTTC

d_call: NA
clone_size: once
j_call: TRBJ1-6
v_call: TRBV27
cdr3_aa: CASTPLGESSRGSPLHF
cdr3_nt: TGTGCCAGCACCCCTTTGGGAGAGTCAAGTCGGGGATCACCCCTCCACTTT

d_call: TRBD1
clone_size: NA
j_call: TRBJ2-7
v_call: TRBV7-9
cdr3_aa: CASSNLQGVRNEQYF
cdr3_nt: TGTGCCAGCAGCAACCTTCAGGGGGTACGGAACGAGCAGTACTTC

d_call: NA
clone_size: NA
j_call: TRBJ1-4
v_call: TRBV13
cdr3_aa: CASRPSWTNEKLFF
cdr3_nt: TGTGCCAGCAGGCCTAGCTGGACTAATGAAAAACTGTTTTTT

d_call: NA
clone_size: once
j_call: TRBJ2-1
v_call: TRBV6-4
cdr3_aa: CASSDSMYAQINEQFF
cdr3_nt: TGTGCCAGCAGTGACTCGATGTACGCGCAGATCAATGAGCAGTTCTTC

d_call: NA
clone_size: NA
j_call: TRBJ2-7
v_call: TRBV11-2
cdr3_aa: CASSLRGPGIYEQYF
cdr3_nt: TGTGCCAGCAGCTTGAGAGGTCCAGGCATCTACGAGCAGTACTTC

d_call: TRBD1
clone_size: NA
j_call: TRBJ1-1
v_call: TRBV14
cdr3_aa: CASSQEVTGWNTEAFF
cdr3_nt: TGTGCCAGCAGCCAAGAGGTGACAGGGTGGAACACTGAAGCTTTCTTT

d_call: TRBD2
clone_size: few
j_call: TRBJ2-5
v_call: TRBV7-9
cdr3_aa: CASSLASPGLAIETQYF
cdr3_nt: TGTGCCAGCAGCTTAGCGAGTCCGGGACTAGCGATCGAGACCCAGTACTTC

d_call: NA
clone_size: NA
j_call: TRBJ1-5
v_call: TRBV30
cdr3_aa: CAWSGEGQQPQHF
cdr3_nt: TGTGCCTGGAGTGGGGAGGGCCAGCAGCCCCAGCATTTT

d_call: TRBD2
clone_size: NA
j_call: TRBJ2-7
v_call: TRBV5-1
cdr3_aa: CASRPGTSGYEQYF
cdr3_nt: TGCGCCAGCAGACCCGGGACTAGCGGCTACGAGCAGTACTTC

d_call: NA
clone_size: once
j_call: TRBJ2-6
v_call: TRBV7-3
cdr3_aa: CASSLSQGGANVLTF
cdr3_nt: TGTGCCAGCAGCTTAAGCCAGGGTGGGGCCAACGTCCTGACTTTC

d_call: NA
clone_size: NA
j_call: TRBJ1-2
v_call: TRBV11-1
cdr3_aa: CASSLSGTQGWLGYTF
cdr3_nt: TGTGCCAGCAGCTTATCCGGGACACAAGGATGGCTTGGCTACACCTTC

d_call: NA
clone_size: NA
j_call: TRBJ2-3
v_call: TRBV4-1
cdr3_aa: CASSQVSSGTDTQYF
cdr3_nt: TGCGCCAGCAGCCAAGTCAGCAGCGGCACAGATACGCAGTATTTT

d_call: NA
clone_size: few
j_call: TRBJ1-4
v_call: TRBV9
cdr3_aa: CASSVPTGDREKLFF
cdr3_nt: TGTGCCAGCAGCGTCCCGACAGGCGATCGGGAAAAACTGTTTTTT

d_call: NA
clone_size: once
j_call: TRBJ2-7
v_call: TRBV19
cdr3_aa: CASSMSGSSYEQYF
cdr3_nt: TGTGCCAGTAGTATGAGCGGTAGCTCCTACGAGCAGTACTTC

d_call: TRBD1
clone_size: NA
j_call: TRBJ2-2
v_call: TRBV10-3
cdr3_aa: CAIRTDRALAGELFF
cdr3_nt: TGTGCCATCAGGACGGACAGGGCCTTGGCCGGGGAGCTGTTTTTT

d_call: TRBD2
clone_size: NA
j_call: TRBJ2-1
v_call: TRBV9
cdr3_aa: CASSVDPSGYYNEQFF
cdr3_nt: TGTGCCAGCAGCGTCGACCCTAGCGGTTATTACAATGAGCAGTTCTTC

d_call: NA
clone_size: NA
j_call: TRBJ2-5
v_call: TRBV18
cdr3_aa: CASSTQETQYF
cdr3_nt: TGTGCCAGCTCAACACAGGAGACCCAGTACTTC

d_call: TRBD2
clone_size: NA
j_call: TRBJ2-2
v_call: TRBV5-1
cdr3_aa: CASSLSMAGGPAGGELFF
cdr3_nt: TGCGCCAGCAGCTTGTCGATGGCGGGAGGGCCAGCGGGCGGGGAGCTGTTTTTT

d_call: NA
clone_size: NA
j_call: TRBJ1-1
v_call: TRBV7-3
cdr3_aa: CASSRTVNTEAFF
cdr3_nt: TGTGCCAGCAGCCGGACGGTGAACACTGAAGCTTTCTTT

d_call: NA
clone_size: NA
j_call: TRBJ2-1
v_call: TRBV5-5
cdr3_aa: CASSLGRGVTYNEQFF
cdr3_nt: TGTGCCAGCAGCTTGGGACGTGGGGTGACCTACAATGAGCAGTTCTTC

d_call: TRBD2
clone_size: NA
j_call: TRBJ2-1
v_call: TRBV27
cdr3_aa: CASSWLAGDDEQFF
cdr3_nt: TGTGCCAGCAGTTGGCTAGCGGGAGACGATGAGCAGTTCTTC

d_call: TRBD1
clone_size: NA
j_call: TRBJ1-1
v_call: TRBV18
cdr3_aa: CASSPPGQQNTEAFF
cdr3_nt: TGTGCCAGCTCACCCCCGGGACAGCAGAACACTGAAGCTTTCTTT

d_call: TRBD2
clone_size: NA
j_call: TRBJ2-7
v_call: TRBV5-4
cdr3_aa: CASSPAGKSSYEQYF
cdr3_nt: TGTGCCAGCAGCCCAGCGGGGAAAAGCTCCTACGAGCAGTACTTC

d_call: NA
clone_size: NA
j_call: TRBJ1-2
v_call: TRBV7-8
cdr3_aa: CASRGGERGYTF
cdr3_nt: TGTGCCAGCAGGGGCGGGGAGCGAGGCTACACCTTC

d_call: TRBD2
clone_size: NA
j_call: TRBJ2-1
v_call: TRBV7-3
cdr3_aa: CASSLYGLAGDEQFF
cdr3_nt: TGTGCCAGCAGCTTATATGGACTAGCGGGAGATGAGCAGTTCTTC

d_call: TRBD2
clone_size: NA
j_call: TRBJ2-5
v_call: TRBV5-4
cdr3_aa: CASSLGGPQETQYF
cdr3_nt: TGTGCCAGCAGCCTGGGAGGGCCCCAAGAGACCCAGTACTTC

d_call: TRBD1
clone_size: NA
j_call: TRBJ1-4
v_call: TRBV5-6
cdr3_aa: CASSRDTGVPNEKLFF
cdr3_nt: TGTGCCAGCAGCCGCGACACAGGGGTCCCTAATGAAAAACTGTTTTTT

d_call: NA
clone_size: NA
j_call: TRBJ1-1
v_call: TRBV4-1
cdr3_aa: CASSQSGGVSTEAFF
cdr3_nt: TGCGCCAGCAGCCAGTCCGGCGGGGTGAGCACTGAAGCTTTCTTT

d_call: NA
clone_size: NA
j_call: TRBJ1-4
v_call: TRBV9
cdr3_aa: CASSVETGRGEKLFF
cdr3_nt: TGTGCCAGCAGCGTAGAAACAGGGAGAGGGGAAAAACTGTTTTTT

d_call: NA
clone_size: NA
j_call: TRBJ2-1
v_call: TRBV10-3
cdr3_aa: CAISEPIRGRNNEQFF
cdr3_nt: TGTGCCATCAGTGAGCCGATCAGGGGCAGGAACAATGAGCAGTTCTTC

d_call: TRBD1
clone_size: NA
j_call: TRBJ2-1
v_call: TRBV27
cdr3_aa: CASSSIYRGSSYNEQFF
cdr3_nt: TGTGCCAGCAGTTCGATTTACAGGGGTAGCTCCTACAATGAGCAGTTCTTC

d_call: NA
clone_size: once
j_call: TRBJ1-2
v_call: TRBV11-2
cdr3_aa: CASSRTSGGTNYGYTF
cdr3_nt: TGTGCCAGCAGCAGGACATCTGGGGGCACTAACTATGGCTACACCTTC

d_call: TRBD2
clone_size: NA
j_call: TRBJ2-1
v_call: TRBV4-1
cdr3_aa: CASSQRERDYNEQFF
cdr3_nt: TGCGCCAGCAGCCAAAGGGAGCGGGACTACAATGAGCAGTTCTTC